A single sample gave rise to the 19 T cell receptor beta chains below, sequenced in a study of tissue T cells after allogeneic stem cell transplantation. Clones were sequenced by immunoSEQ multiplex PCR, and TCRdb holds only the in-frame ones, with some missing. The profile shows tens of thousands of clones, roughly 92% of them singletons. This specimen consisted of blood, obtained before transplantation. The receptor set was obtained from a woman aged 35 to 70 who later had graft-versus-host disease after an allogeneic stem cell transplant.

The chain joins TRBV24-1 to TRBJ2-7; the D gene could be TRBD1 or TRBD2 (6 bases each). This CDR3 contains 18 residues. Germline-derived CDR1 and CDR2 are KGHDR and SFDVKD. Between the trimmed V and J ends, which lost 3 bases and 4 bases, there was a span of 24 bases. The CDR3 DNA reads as TGTGCCACCAGTGATACCACTGGGGGACGGGGGCGCATTTACGAGCAGTACTTC. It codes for CATSDTTGGRGRIYEQYF.

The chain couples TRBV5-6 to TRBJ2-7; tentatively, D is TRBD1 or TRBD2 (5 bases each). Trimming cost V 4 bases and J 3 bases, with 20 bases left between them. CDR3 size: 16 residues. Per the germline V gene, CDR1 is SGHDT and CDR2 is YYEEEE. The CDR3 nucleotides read TGTGCCAGCAGCGCAGACCCGGGACCGCTAGGCTACGAGCAGTACTTC. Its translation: CASSADPGPLGYEQYF.

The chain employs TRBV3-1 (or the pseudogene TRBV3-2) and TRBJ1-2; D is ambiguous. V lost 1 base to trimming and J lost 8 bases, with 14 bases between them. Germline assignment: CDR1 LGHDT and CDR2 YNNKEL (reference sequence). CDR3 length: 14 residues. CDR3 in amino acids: CASSQASENWGYTF. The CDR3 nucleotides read TGTGCCAGCAGCCAAGCGTCGGAGAACTGGGGCTACACCTTC.

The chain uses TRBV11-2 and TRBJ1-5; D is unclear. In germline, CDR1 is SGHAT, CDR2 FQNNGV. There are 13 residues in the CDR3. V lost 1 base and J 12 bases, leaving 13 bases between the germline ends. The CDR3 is CASSLGLEGLQHF. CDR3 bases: TGTGCCAGCAGCTTAGGTCTTGAGGGTCTCCAGCATTTT.

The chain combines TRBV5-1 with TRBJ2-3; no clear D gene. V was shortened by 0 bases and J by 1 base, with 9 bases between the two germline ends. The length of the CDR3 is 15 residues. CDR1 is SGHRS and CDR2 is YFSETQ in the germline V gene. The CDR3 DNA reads TGCGCCAGCAGCTTGGGTCGAGCTGGCACAGATACGCAGTATTTT. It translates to CASSLGRAGTDTQYF.

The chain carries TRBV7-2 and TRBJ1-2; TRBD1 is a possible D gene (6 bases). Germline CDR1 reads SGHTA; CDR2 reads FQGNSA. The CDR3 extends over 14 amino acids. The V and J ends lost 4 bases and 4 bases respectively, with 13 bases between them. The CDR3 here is CASSSTGFGYGYTF. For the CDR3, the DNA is TGTGCCAGCAGCTCGACAGGATTCGGCTATGGCTACACCTTC.

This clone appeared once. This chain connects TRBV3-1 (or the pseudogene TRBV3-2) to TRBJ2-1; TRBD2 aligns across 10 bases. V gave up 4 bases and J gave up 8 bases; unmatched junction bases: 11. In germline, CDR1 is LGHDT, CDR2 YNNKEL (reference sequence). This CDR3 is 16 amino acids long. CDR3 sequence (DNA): TGTGCCAGCAGCCCATTAGCGGGAGGAACAATCGATGAGCAGTTCTTC. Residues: CASSPLAGGTIDEQFF.

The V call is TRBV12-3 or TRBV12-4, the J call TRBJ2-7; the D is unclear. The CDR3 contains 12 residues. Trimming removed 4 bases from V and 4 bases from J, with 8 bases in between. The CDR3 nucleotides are TGTGCCAGCAGTTCGCACATGTACGAGCAGTACTTC. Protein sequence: CASSSHMYEQYF.

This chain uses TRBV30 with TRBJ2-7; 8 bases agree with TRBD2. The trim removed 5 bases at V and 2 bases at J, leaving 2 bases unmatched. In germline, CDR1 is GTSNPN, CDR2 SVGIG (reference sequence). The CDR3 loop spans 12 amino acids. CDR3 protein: CAWDGGAYEQYF. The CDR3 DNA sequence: TGTGCCTGGGACGGGGGGGCCTACGAGCAGTACTTC.

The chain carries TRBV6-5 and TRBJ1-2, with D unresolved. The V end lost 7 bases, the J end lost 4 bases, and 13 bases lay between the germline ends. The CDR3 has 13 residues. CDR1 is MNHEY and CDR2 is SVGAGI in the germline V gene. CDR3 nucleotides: TGTGCCAGCAAATCGGACGGACTCTATGGCTACACCTTC. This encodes CASKSDGLYGYTF.

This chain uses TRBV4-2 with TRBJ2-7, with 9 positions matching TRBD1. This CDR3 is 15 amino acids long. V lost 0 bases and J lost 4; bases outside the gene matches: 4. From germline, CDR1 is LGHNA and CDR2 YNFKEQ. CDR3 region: CASSQDGTGPYEQYF. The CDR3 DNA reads TGTGCCAGCAGCCAAGATGGGACAGGGCCTTACGAGCAGTACTTC.

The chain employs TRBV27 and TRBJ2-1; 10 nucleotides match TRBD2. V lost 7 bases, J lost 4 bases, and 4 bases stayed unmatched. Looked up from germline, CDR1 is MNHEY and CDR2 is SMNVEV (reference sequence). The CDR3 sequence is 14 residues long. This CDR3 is CASNLAGAYNEQFF. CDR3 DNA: TGTGCCAGCAACCTAGCGGGAGCTTACAATGAGCAGTTCTTC.

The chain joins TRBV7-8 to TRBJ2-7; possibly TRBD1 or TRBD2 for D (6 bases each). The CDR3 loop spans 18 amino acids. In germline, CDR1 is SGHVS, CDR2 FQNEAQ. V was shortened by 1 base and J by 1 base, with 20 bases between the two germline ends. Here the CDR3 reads CASSLVSVGAGSSYEQYF. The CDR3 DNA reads TGTGCCAGCAGCTTAGTGTCGGTGGGGGCGGGATCGTCCTACGAGCAGTACTTC.

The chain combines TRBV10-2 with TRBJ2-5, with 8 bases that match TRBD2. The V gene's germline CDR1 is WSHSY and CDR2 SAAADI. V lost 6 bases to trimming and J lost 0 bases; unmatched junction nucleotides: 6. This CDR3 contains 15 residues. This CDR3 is CASRGLAGNQETQYF. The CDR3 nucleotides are TGCGCCAGCAGGGGGCTAGCGGGTAACCAAGAGACCCAGTACTTC.

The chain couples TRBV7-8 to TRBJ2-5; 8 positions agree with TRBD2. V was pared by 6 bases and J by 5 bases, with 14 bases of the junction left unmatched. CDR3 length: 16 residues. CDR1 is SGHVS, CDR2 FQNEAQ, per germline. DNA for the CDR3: TGTGCCAGCAGTTTCAGACTAGCGATTAACGGGGAGACCCAGTACTTC. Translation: CASSFRLAINGETQYF.

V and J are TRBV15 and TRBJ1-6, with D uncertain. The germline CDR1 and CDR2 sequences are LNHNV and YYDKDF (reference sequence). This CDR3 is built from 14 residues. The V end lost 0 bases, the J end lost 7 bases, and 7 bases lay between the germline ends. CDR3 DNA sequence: TGTGCCACCAGCAGAGACAATGGCAATTCACCCCTCCACTTT. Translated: CATSRDNGNSPLHF.

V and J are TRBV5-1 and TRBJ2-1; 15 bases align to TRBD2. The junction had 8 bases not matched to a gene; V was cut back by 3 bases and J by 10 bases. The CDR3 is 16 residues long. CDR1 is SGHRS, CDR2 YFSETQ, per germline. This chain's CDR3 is CASSSGLAGGVGEQFF. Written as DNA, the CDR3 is TGCGCCAGCAGCTCGGGACTAGCGGGAGGTGTTGGGGAGCAGTTCTTC.

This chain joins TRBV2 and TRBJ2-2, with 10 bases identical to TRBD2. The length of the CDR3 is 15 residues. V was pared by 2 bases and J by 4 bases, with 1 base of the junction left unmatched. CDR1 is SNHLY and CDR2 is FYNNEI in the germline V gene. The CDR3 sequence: CASSERLAGTGELFF. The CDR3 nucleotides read TGTGCCAGCAGTGAAAGACTAGCGGGCACCGGGGAGCTGTTTTTT.

CDR3 DNA sequence: TGTGCCAGCAGGTTCGGACAGGGGGAGAGGGGGTACTTC. Protein product: CASRFGQGERGYF. The V and J genes are TRBV3-1 (or the pseudogene TRBV3-2) and TRBJ2-4; 10 bases agree with TRBD1. This CDR3 comprises 13 residues. After removal of 6 bases from V and 15 bases from J, the junction contained 11 bases not matched to a gene. Germline values: CDR1 LGHDT, CDR2 YNNKEL (reference sequence).